The TCR beta chain described here comes from a study of blood T cell repertoires in COVID-19. Two consecutive negative NP/OP PCR tests, clearance, or resolved symptoms defined Cohort 3 recovery. In the study's own analysis: Nucleated cell number was recorded as an estimate derived from reference gene primer amplification. Sequencing used immunoSEQ multiplex PCR; TCRdb keeps in-frame clones, though not all of them. That table is the source of V, J and clone size, and D and trimming were worked out from the DNA. The data hold 150,000 or so clones, with about nine tenths observed a single time. The sample consisted of PBMCs or T cells enriched from blood (not recorded which). The sequence was collected from a man aged 50 to 59 who had recovered from COVID-19.

CDR3 coding DNA: TGTGCCAGCAGCTTTGCCGGGACTAGCGGAGGTCGCTACGAGCAGTACTTC. Amino acids: CASSFAGTSGGRYEQYF. The chain has TRBV7-2 and TRBJ2-7, with 11 bases matching TRBD2. The CDR3 extends over 17 amino acids. CDR1 and CDR2 from the germline V gene are SGHTA and FQGNSA. J gave up 3 bases and V 3 bases, and 10 bases lay outside the gene matches.